This TCR beta chain was found in a study of blood T cell repertoires in COVID-19. Overall study context: Acute-phase and convalescent COVID-19 samples originated in the United States, Italy and Spain. The analysed material was cDNA or gDNA that came from T cells, B-cell-depleted T cells, or PBMCs.

This CDR3 region has 13 residues. Germline CDR1 KGHSH, CDR2 LQKENI. V was clipped by 3 bases and J by 3 bases, with 8 bases between them. Methods used by the authors: Reference gene primers were amplified, and this amplification served to estimate nucleated cell counts. The method was immunoSEQ multiplex PCR; TCRdb's version includes in-frame clones alone and lacks a portion of them. The DNA was the basis for D and trimming; V, J and clone size are from that table. The profile shows 130,000 to 150,000 clones, over 80% of them singletons. This chain joins TRBV18 and TRBJ1-2; tentatively, D is TRBD1 (5 bases). This TCR was sampled from a woman aged 40 to 50 with active or convalescent COVID-19. The sample comprised peripheral blood. The CDR3 loop is CASSPSGDYGYTF. The CDR3 region has the DNA TGTGCCAGCTCACCCTCGGGGGACTATGGCTACACCTTC.